The next 28 T cell receptor beta chains were all read from a single sample in a study of human T cells and chemical hapten exposure (dated by TCRdb to the early 2020s). According to the study, the label for this sample's time point signals: patch test 3, about 24 weeks after DPC sensitization. The sample's treatment or condition label, in plain terms: therapeutic diphenylcyclopropenone sensitization with weekly scalp DPC. Library preparation used RACE. The sequencer was a NextSeq 500. The public reads were run again by TCRdb, first through fastp at Q25 and then through MiXCR, and only productive beta chains were kept. Rows with one shared CDR3 protein collapse into an entry with the most common genes and DNA. The sample table shows 50,000 to 70,000 distinct CDR3 sequences, and approximately 13% are seen once. In total, the top ten clones hold 2.4% of the sample. Material: whole blood, obtained in connection with sensitization to the hapten diphenylcyclopropenone (DPC). These receptor sequences come from a man aged 30 to 39 with alopecia areata. Some clones in this sample may be carry-over from other donors' samples.

This clonotype has only a few counts. In nucleotides, the CDR3 is TGTGCCAGCAGTTGGGGTGGACCGCCCCAGCATTTT. Translated, it gives CASSWGGPPQHF. The rearrangement uses TRBV6-2 or TRBV6-3 and TRBJ1-5; no reliable D call. Looked up from germline, CDR1 is MNHEY and CDR2 is SVGEGT. This CDR3 is 12 amino acids long. V was shortened by 4 bases and J by 9 bases, with 10 bases between the two germline ends.

This clonotype has ten or more counts. The V call is TRBV30, the J call TRBJ1-1, with TRBD1 matching over 7 bases. CDR3 size: 15 residues. CDR1 is GTSNPN and CDR2 is SVGIG in the germline V gene (reference sequence). V gave up 2 bases and J gave up 3 bases; unmatched junction bases: 9. This CDR3 is CAWSQRDRGYTEAFF. DNA of the CDR3: TGTGCCTGGAGTCAGAGGGACAGAGGATACACTGAAGCTTTCTTT.

With regard to this clonotype: A much larger clone differs from this one at a single base, so this may be a read error. The V call is TRBV28, the J call TRBJ1-2; possibly TRBD1 for D (6 bases). Germline V gives CDR1 MDHEN, CDR2 SYDVKM. The length of the CDR3 is 13 residues. Trimming left V 6 bases short and J 8 bases short, with 16 bases between. The CDR3 DNA reads TGTGCCAGCAGAACGGGACACCCTCACGGCTACACCTTC. This translates into CASRTGHPHGYTF.

This rearrangement joins TRBV5-1 to TRBJ2-5; the match to TRBD1 covers 10 bases. The CDR3 runs to 14 residues. V shed 4 bases and J 5 bases; nucleotides not matched to a gene: 5. Germline V CDR1 and CDR2: SGHRS, YFSETQ. The CDR3 region is CASSGGQGRETQYF. For the CDR3, the DNA is TGCGCCAGCAGCGGGGGACAGGGGCGGGAGACCCAGTACTTC.

In its sample, this clonotype was seen many times. V is TRBV7-6 and J is TRBJ1-2, with D possibly matching TRBD1 (6 bases). Germline V gene sequence: CDR1 SGHVS, CDR2 FNYEAQ. The ends were cut back, 5 bases at V and 4 bases at J, with 26 bases in the middle. This CDR3 comprises 18 residues. The CDR3 region is CASSGTQGEERPLYGYTF. The CDR3, as DNA: TGTGCCAGCAGCGGTACACAGGGTGAAGAAAGGCCCCTCTATGGCTACACCTTC.

In its sample, this clonotype was seen a few times. V is TRBV5-1 and J is TRBJ1-1, with D unclear. Trimming shortened V by 4 bases and J by 1 base, and 14 bases separated the two germline ends. This CDR3 spans 15 amino acids. From germline, CDR1 is SGHRS and CDR2 YFSETQ. The CDR3, as DNA: TGCGCCAGCAGCCCGGACGTCAGGCAGAACACTGAAGCTTTCTTT. This codes for CASSPDVRQNTEAFF.

This clonotype came up a few times. In nucleotides, the CDR3 is TGTGCCAGCAGTTTTCCCACCTACGGGACAGATTACAATGAGCAGTTCTTC. Its protein is CASSFPTYGTDYNEQFF. The V and J genes are TRBV28 and TRBJ2-1; 7 bases fit TRBD1. There are 17 residues in the CDR3. V lost 3 bases, J lost 4 bases, and 12 bases stayed unmatched. CDR1 and CDR2 (germline): MDHEN, SYDVKM.

This clonotype was seen a few times. The genes are TRBV29-1 and TRBJ1-2; D remains ambiguous. The CDR3 has 13 amino acids. Trimming took off 0 bases at V and 6 bases at J, with 11 bases between the two ends. CDR1 is SQVTM, CDR2 ANQGSEA, per germline. Written as DNA, the CDR3 is TGCAGCGTTGAAGAAGCCCGGGGTAATGGCTACACCTTC. This sequence encodes CSVEEARGNGYTF.

This clonotype was found many times. The chain links TRBV4-3 to TRBJ2-3; D gene unclear. V lost 0 bases and J 5 bases, leaving 18 bases between the germline ends. Germline V gene sequence: CDR1 LGHNA, CDR2 YSLEER. This CDR3 is built from 17 residues. The chain's CDR3 is CASSQEVVAQRRDTQYF. The DNA for the CDR3 is TGCGCCAGCAGCCAAGAAGTGGTTGCACAGCGTAGAGATACGCAGTATTTT.

The V and J genes are TRBV18 and TRBJ2-5; TRBD1 aligns across 12 bases. Trimming removed 3 bases from V and 4 bases from J; junction bases left unmatched: 6. The CDR3 length is 16 residues. CDR1 is KGHSH, CDR2 LQKENI, per germline. CDR3 sequence (DNA): TGTGCCAGCTCACCGCCCGGGACAGGGGGCCGAGAGACCCAGTACTTC. It specifies CASSPPGTGGRETQYF. Full variable domain (rest looked up from reference TRBV18 and TRBJ2-5): NAGVMQNPRHLVRRRGQEARLRCSPMKGHSHVYWYRQLPEEGLKFMVYLQKENIIDESGMPKERFSAEFPKEGPSILRIQQVVRGDSAAYFCASSPPGTGGRETQYFGPGTRLLVL.

The chain employs TRBV19 and TRBJ1-1; D is ambiguous. The V gene's germline CDR1 is LNHDA and CDR2 SQIVND (reference sequence). V was pared by 0 bases and J by 0 bases, with 17 bases between. The CDR3 spans 18 residues. The CDR3 reads CASSIDPIEVEMNTEAFF. The DNA for the CDR3 is TGTGCCAGTAGTATAGATCCCATAGAGGTCGAGATGAACACTGAAGCTTTCTTT.

V and J are TRBV28 and TRBJ1-4; D gene ambiguous. With 6 bases removed from V and 7 bases from J, the gap between germline ends came to 18 bases. The CDR3 spans 15 residues. The germline V gene encodes CDR1 MDHEN and CDR2 SYDVKM. For the CDR3, the DNA is TGTGCCAGCAGGGAGAGCGTAGCAGAAGGTGAAAAACTGTTTTTT. Translation: CASRESVAEGEKLFF.

The rearrangement uses TRBV10-3 and TRBJ1-1; D uncertain. V lost 8 bases, J lost 1 base, and 11 bases lay in between. Looked up from germline, CDR1 is ENHRY and CDR2 is SYGVKD. CDR3 length: 13 amino acids. CDR3 region: CAIRGVENTEAFF. The DNA for the CDR3 is TGTGCCATCCGGGGAGTCGAGAACACTGAAGCTTTCTTT.

This clonotype was counted many times. The chain couples TRBV6-1 to TRBJ1-1, with D possibly TRBD1 on 5 matching bases. Germline V gives CDR1 MNHNS, CDR2 SASEGT. V was pared by 6 bases and J by 2 bases, with 13 bases between. The CDR3 length is 14 residues. In nucleotides, the CDR3 is TGTGCCAGCAGGCGGCAGGGATCTAACACTGAAGCTTTCTTT. As protein: CASRRQGSNTEAFF.

The table lists this clonotype with many counts. This rearrangement joins TRBV19 to TRBJ2-1, with TRBD2 matching 9 bases. CDR1 and CDR2 from the germline V gene are LNHDA and SQIVND (reference sequence). Trimming removed 4 bases from V and 7 bases from J; junction bases left unmatched: 14. CDR3 length equals 17 residues. This CDR3 is CASSTRGSGGYRNEQFF. CDR3 in DNA: TGTGCCAGTAGTACCCGAGGTAGCGGGGGCTATCGTAATGAGCAGTTCTTC.

The chain uses TRBV6-5 and TRBJ2-2; TRBD1 might be the D (6 bases). The V gene lost 5 bases and the J gene lost 4 bases, with 17 bases spanning the gap. The CDR3 is 16 residues long. Germline CDR1 and CDR2: MNHEY and SVGAGI. CDR3 DNA sequence: TGTGCCAGCAGTAAGACAGGTTTAAGGACCACCGGGGAGCTGTTTTTT. Amino acids: CASSKTGLRTTGELFF.

This clonotype was found a few times. The V call is TRBV28, the J call TRBJ1-1, with a weak D call TRBD1 (6 bases). Germline CDR1 is MDHEN and CDR2 is SYDVKM. This CDR3 comprises 15 residues. Trimming left V 5 bases short and J 3 bases short, with 16 bases between. CDR3 residues: CASSTLVGGYTEAFF. Here the CDR3 DNA reads TGTGCCAGCAGTACCCTCGTCGGGGGCTACACTGAAGCTTTCTTT.

This clonotype was seen a few times. The chain has TRBV4-2 and TRBJ2-1; 10 nucleotides align to TRBD2. The J segment lost 0 bases and the V segment lost 1 base, leaving 6 bases of the junction unmatched. Germline CDR1 and CDR2: LGHNA and YNFKEQ. The CDR3 is 18 amino acids. CDR3 sequence: CASSQGSGGDSSYNEQFF. The CDR3 DNA is TGTGCCAGCAGCCAAGGGAGCGGGGGGGACAGCTCCTACAATGAGCAGTTCTTC.

In its sample, this clonotype ranks as medium-sized. The V gene is TRBV2, the J gene TRBJ2-1; D is unclear. Germline CDR1 is SNHLY and CDR2 is FYNNEI. This CDR3 is 14 amino acids long. Trimming stripped 3 bases from V and 0 bases from J, with 6 bases between. The CDR3 region has the DNA TGTGCCAGCAGTGAGCAGTACTCCTACAATGAGCAGTTCTTC. Protein sequence: CASSEQYSYNEQFF. Together with reference TRBV2 and TRBJ2-1, the CDR3 gives the full variable domain: EPEVTQTPSHQVTQMGQEVILRCVPISNHLYFYWYRQILGQKVEFLVSFYNNEISEKSEIFDDQFSVERPDGSNFTLKIRSTKLEDSAMYFCASSEQYSYNEQFFGPGTRLTVL.

V and J are TRBV12-3 or TRBV12-4 and TRBJ2-3; D is possibly TRBD2 (5 bases). Trimming took 7 bases from V and 6 from J, leaving 20 bases between them. This CDR3 has 15 residues. The CDR3 region is CASIQRSSSRDTQYF. In DNA form, the CDR3 reads TGTGCCAGCATTCAGCGGAGCTCGTCGAGGGATACGCAGTATTTT.

This clonotype was observed at least ten times. This chain links TRBV7-9 with TRBJ1-4, with D tentatively TRBD1 (5 bases). Germline V gene sequence: CDR1 SEHNR, CDR2 FQNEAQ (reference sequence). Trimming removed 3 bases at V and 1 base at J, with 9 bases between. This CDR3 spans 15 amino acids. CDR3 loop: CASSFPQGTNEKLFF. The CDR3 coding sequence is TGTGCCAGCAGCTTCCCGCAGGGAACTAATGAAAAACTGTTTTTT.

This chain links TRBV28 with TRBJ2-6, with D unclear. CDR1 MDHEN and CDR2 SYDVKM come from the germline V gene. The CDR3 is made up of 16 amino acids. Trimming shortened V by 3 bases and J by 0 bases, and 9 bases separated the two germline ends. DNA for the CDR3: TGTGCCAGCAGTTTCTACAGTGGCTCTGGGGCCAACGTCCTGACTTTC. Translation gives CASSFYSGSGANVLTF.

This clonotype was counted at least ten times. The gene calls are TRBV7-2 and TRBJ2-1; possibly TRBD1 for D (5 bases). The CDR3 spans 12 residues. Germline V gene data show CDR1 as SGHTA and CDR2 as FQGNSA. The ends were cut back, 5 bases at V and 10 bases at J, with 12 bases in the middle. Written as DNA, the CDR3 is TGTGCCAGCAGCCCTTGGACAAAGGAGCAGTTCTTC. This gives the protein CASSPWTKEQFF.

Only a few counts were recorded for this clonotype. The chain employs TRBV10-3 and TRBJ2-1; TRBD1 might be the D (6 bases). Trimming shortened V by 3 bases and J by 0 bases, and 18 bases separated the two germline ends. The V gene's germline CDR1 is ENHRY and CDR2 SYGVKD. This CDR3 comprises 18 residues. CDR3 DNA sequence: TGTGCCATCAGTGACTTCCGCCTGGGACAAAGCTCCTACAATGAGCAGTTCTTC. Its translation: CAISDFRLGQSSYNEQFF.

There are a few counts of this clonotype. The chain couples TRBV7-2 to TRBJ1-5; D is ambiguous. V gave up 3 bases and J gave up 3 bases, with 6 bases separating them. Germline V gives CDR1 SGHTA, CDR2 FQGNSA. The length of the CDR3 is 13 residues. The CDR3 sequence: CASSLAINQPQHF. The DNA of the CDR3 is TGTGCCAGCAGCTTGGCCATCAATCAGCCCCAGCATTTT.

This clonotype came up many times. The chain employs TRBV5-5 and TRBJ1-3; D remains ambiguous. Germline V gene data show CDR1 as SGHKS and CDR2 as YYEKEE (reference sequence). The CDR3 runs to 15 residues. The V gene lost 8 bases and the J gene lost 7 bases, with 22 bases spanning the gap. DNA of the CDR3: TGTGCCAGTCTACCATTCGGTTCAGAGGAGAACACCATATATTTT. Its translation is CASLPFGSEENTIYF. The whole variable domain, filled in from reference TRBV5-5 and TRBJ1-3, reads DAGVTQSPTHLIKTRGQQVTLRCSPISGHKSVSWYQQVLGQGPQFIFQYYEKEERGRGNFPDRFSARQFPNYSSELNVNALLLGDSALYLCASLPFGSEENTIYFGEGSWLTVV.

This clonotype occurred a few times. CDR3 DNA: TGTGCCAGCAGCTACTTCGGGCCCCCTTCCACAGATACGCAGTATTTT. It yields the protein CASSYFGPPSTDTQYF. The V call is TRBV28, the J call TRBJ2-3; D not resolved. Germline values: CDR1 MDHEN, CDR2 SYDVKM. Trimming took off 6 bases at V and 2 bases at J, with 18 bases between the two ends. CDR3 length: 16 residues.

V and J are TRBV28 and TRBJ1-4; D may be TRBD1 (5 bases). CDR1 is MDHEN, CDR2 SYDVKM, per germline. CDR3 length equals 13 residues. With 6 bases removed from V and 6 bases from J, the gap between germline ends came to 11 bases. The chain's CDR3 is CASRDSEYEKLFF. CDR3 nucleotide sequence: TGTGCCAGCAGAGACAGTGAATATGAAAAACTGTTTTTT.